This T cell receptor beta chain was sequenced during a study of blood T cells in healthy people across ages. A second PCR of about 6 to 12 cycles used a sample-barcoded 5' primer and a J-beta primer mix. TCRdb reprocessed the 5' RACE reads via MiXCR and lists one record per CDR3 protein. The sample has about 290,000 distinct CDR3 sequences, 27% seen once. Germline-derived CDR1 and CDR2 are DFQATT and SNEGSKA (reference sequence). V shed 2 bases and J shed 7 bases, with 26 bases lying between them. This CDR3 is built from 17 residues. This receptor was taken from a woman between 65 and 79 years old in good health. The sample consisted of blood. V is TRBV20-1 and J is TRBJ1-2, with a weak D call TRBD1 (5 bases). Written as DNA, the CDR3 is TGCAGTGCTAGACCCCTGGGGGGGATAACCGGAGGTTTTGGCTACACCTTC. Translating gives CSARPLGGITGGFGYTF.